These 10 T cell receptor beta chains were all obtained from the same sample, sequenced in a study of T cell changes during pregnancy in multiple sclerosis. Assay: immunoSEQ multiplex PCR; the TCRdb copy retains only in-frame clones and omits some. The sample consists of over 45,000 clones, 80% to 95% of them appearing once. Sequences were derived from CD4+ T cells from peripheral blood mononuclear cells, sampled in the second trimester of pregnancy. The receptor set was obtained from a female donor in good health, enrolled as a control in a pregnancy study.

The chain combines TRBV9 with TRBJ2-2; D perhaps matches TRBD2 (5 bases). V dropped 7 bases and J dropped 5 bases, with 9 bases sitting between them. Germline V lookup: CDR1 SGDLS, CDR2 YYNGEE. The length of the CDR3 is 12 residues. The CDR3 DNA follows: TGTGCCAGCCAGAGGGTGACCGGGGAGCTGTTTTTT. Its translation: CASQRVTGELFF.

The V gene is TRBV6-1, the J gene TRBJ2-2; 9 nucleotides align to TRBD1. Germline CDR1 and CDR2: MNHNS and SASEGT. The CDR3 spans 14 residues. V lost 6 bases to trimming and J lost 6 bases; unmatched junction nucleotides: 5. The CDR3 sequence: CASRFTGGPGELFF. The CDR3 nucleotides read TGTGCCAGCAGATTCACAGGGGGCCCCGGGGAGCTGTTTTTT.

This clone was observed a handful of times. CDR3 DNA: TGTGCCAGCAGCCCTCACTCGGGGGGCGGGTCGGGTGAGCAGTACTTC. It codes for CASSPHSGGGSGEQYF. The J gene is TRBJ2-7, the V gene TRBV9, with D possibly matching TRBD2 (7 bases). This CDR3 region has 16 residues. The V gene's germline CDR1 is SGDLS and CDR2 YYNGEE. V was clipped by 4 bases and J by 7 bases, with 24 bases between them.

The chain is built from TRBV5-4 and TRBJ2-7, with D perhaps TRBD1 (6 bases). V lost 0 bases and J lost 0, with 10 bases in between. This CDR3 is 15 amino acids long. Germline CDR1 SGHNT, CDR2 YYREEE (reference sequence). DNA of the CDR3: TGTGCCAGCAGCTTGGGCCAGGGGTCCTCCTACGAGCAGTACTTC. This encodes CASSLGQGSSYEQYF.

The rearrangement uses TRBV7-9 and TRBJ1-2; D gene ambiguous. This CDR3 has 14 amino acids. Germline CDR1 reads SEHNR; CDR2 reads FQNEAQ (reference sequence). Trimming left V 3 bases short and J 4 bases short, with 12 bases between. CDR3: CASSLGVPLYGYTF. The CDR3 DNA is TGTGCCAGCAGCTTGGGAGTTCCCCTCTATGGCTACACCTTC.

The rearrangement joins TRBV5-1 to TRBJ2-2, with 8 bases that match TRBD1. CDR1 and CDR2 from the germline V gene are SGHRS and YFSETQ. The CDR3 contains 16 residues. J gave up 7 bases and V 2 bases, and 10 bases lay outside the gene matches. The CDR3 DNA is TGCGCCAGCAGCTTTATGGCAGGGGGCCTTGGCGGGGAGCTGTTTTTT. Translated, it gives CASSFMAGGLGGELFF.

V is TRBV5-1 and J is TRBJ2-1; D is perhaps TRBD2 (6 bases). The ends were cut back, 2 bases at V and 6 bases at J, with 15 bases in the middle. The CDR3 has 15 amino acids. CDR1 and CDR2 from the germline V gene are SGHRS and YFSETQ. CDR3 residues: CASSLRTNRGNEQFF. CDR3 sequence (DNA): TGCGCCAGCAGCTTACGGACTAATAGGGGCAATGAGCAGTTCTTC.

The chain carries TRBV6-5 and TRBJ2-5; 11 bases align to TRBD2. The junction had 8 bases not matched to a gene; V was cut back by 6 bases and J by 5 bases. Germline assignment: CDR1 MNHEY and CDR2 SVGAGI. The CDR3 covers 15 residues. The DNA for the CDR3 is TGTGCCAGCAGGCTAGCGGGGGGCGGGTGGGAGACCCAGTACTTC. Amino acid sequence: CASRLAGGGWETQYF.

V gene TRBV4-1 combines with J gene TRBJ1-2; a weak D match, TRBD1 (5 bases). CDR3 length: 17 residues. Germline V gives CDR1 MGHRA, CDR2 YSYEKL. V was pared by 7 bases and J by 3 bases, with 24 bases between. This chain's CDR3 is CASNLNLRDLRDYGYTF. CDR3 coding DNA: TGCGCCAGCAACCTTAATTTGCGGGACCTTCGGGACTATGGCTACACCTTC.

Points on this clone: Other DNA sequences in this sample translate to the same CDR3. V gene TRBV2 combines with J gene TRBJ2-7, with D unclear. V lost 4 bases, J lost 6 bases, and 7 bases lay in between. From germline, CDR1 is SNHLY and CDR2 FYNNEI. This CDR3 spans 11 amino acids. Here the CDR3 reads CASSGDSEQYF. The CDR3 DNA reads TGTGCCAGCAGTGGCGATTCCGAGCAGTACTTC.